This entry lists 10 T cell receptor beta chains sequenced from one sample in a study of blood T cells in healthy people across ages. A J-beta primer mix and a sample-barcoded 5' primer were used in a second PCR of about 7 to 12 cycles. MiXCR, applied by TCRdb to the 5' RACE reads, yields one record per CDR3 protein. This table has fewer than 950,000 distinct CDR3 sequences, around 36% appearing once. Material for sequencing was blood. The receptors originated from a man between 18 and 29 years old in good health.

Notes on this clonotype: A read error may explain this, as a much larger clone is one base away. The V call is TRBV4-1, the J call TRBJ1-2; D not certain. This CDR3 is 13 amino acids long. Germline V gene sequence: CDR1 MGHRA, CDR2 YSYEKL. The CDR3: CASGQEPAYGYTF. The CDR3 region has the DNA TGCGCCAGCGGCCAAGAACCGGCCTATGGCTACACCTTC.

The chain links TRBV29-1 to TRBJ2-7; 8 nucleotides line up with TRBD1. V lost 6 bases, J lost 5 bases, and 9 bases stayed unmatched. The germline CDR1 and CDR2 sequences are SQVTM and ANQGSEA. The CDR3 extends over 13 amino acids. This CDR3 is CSVAGQEMNEQYF. The CDR3 DNA reads as TGCAGCGTCGCGGGACAGGAAATGAACGAGCAGTACTTC.

In the case of this clonotype: The junction departs from germline at one end; a sequencing error may be responsible. The chain combines TRBV4-3 with TRBJ1-2, with D unclear. CDR1 is LGHNA, CDR2 YSLEER, per germline. The CDR3 runs 15 residues. CDR3 DNA: TGCACCAGCAGCCAAGAAGTCCGAGCCTTTTATGGCTACACCTTC. Protein: CTSSQEVRAFYGYTF.

As for this clonotype: At one of its ends the junction is not consistent with the germline gene, which may arise from a read error. The chain uses TRBV7-2 and TRBJ2-7; weak D call: TRBD1 (6 bases). This CDR3 spans 14 amino acids. The germline gives CDR1 SGHTA, CDR2 FQGNSA. The CDR3 DNA follows: TGTGTCAGCAGCTTGGGGGCCTCCTCCTACGAGCAGTACTTC. It specifies CVSSLGASSYEQYF.

In the case of this clonotype: A read error is possible here, since a much larger clone lies one base away. In this CDR3 the conserved last residue, phenylalanine or tryptophan, is missing, so a read error is likely. The chain couples TRBV2 to TRBJ2-1; no reliable D call. The germline CDR1 and CDR2 sequences are SNHLY and FYNNEI. The V and J ends lost 6 bases and 7 bases respectively, with 7 bases between them. This CDR3 has 11 amino acids. DNA of the CDR3: TGTGCCAGCAGCCAGAAAAATGAGCAGTTCTTG. Protein product: CASSQKNEQFL.

In its sample, this clonotype was seen a few times. The chain joins TRBV7-9 to TRBJ2-5, with TRBD2 matching 10 bases. J gave up 5 bases and V 5 bases, and 11 bases lay outside the gene matches. The CDR3 covers 16 residues. The germline V gene encodes CDR1 SEHNR and CDR2 FQNEAQ (reference sequence). The CDR3: CASSPLRTSGAETQYF. The CDR3, as DNA: TGTGCCAGCAGCCCGCTCCGAACTAGCGGGGCGGAGACCCAGTACTTC.

This clonotype has a single count. The rearrangement uses TRBV6-6 and TRBJ1-5; no reliable D call. Germline loops: CDR1 MNHNY, CDR2 SVGAGI (reference sequence). V lost 5 bases, J lost 8 bases, and 16 bases lay in between. The CDR3 contains 14 residues. DNA of the CDR3: TGTGCCAGCAGTGATACGGCCCCGGCGAAGCCCCAGCATTTT. It is translated as CASSDTAPAKPQHF.

The chain carries TRBV13 and TRBJ2-3; possible D gene TRBD2, 5 bases. V was trimmed by 0 bases and J by 5 bases, leaving 27 bases between them. Germline V gene data show CDR1 as PRHDT and CDR2 as FYEKMQ (reference sequence). CDR3 length equals 20 residues. Here the CDR3 DNA reads TGTGCCAGCAGCTTAGGACTAGACTCACCAAGGGCGTTGAACCAAGATACGCAGTATTTT. Translation: CASSLGLDSPRALNQDTQYF.

V is TRBV2 and J is TRBJ2-3; tentatively, D is TRBD1 (6 bases). V was pared by 3 bases and J by 4 bases, with 14 bases between. There are 15 residues in the CDR3. Germline CDR1 SNHLY, CDR2 FYNNEI. CDR3 bases: TGTGCCAGCAGTGAGGGGCAGGGGAGCGCAGATACGCAGTATTTT. Translated: CASSEGQGSADTQYF.

This clonotype has more than one count but fewer than ten. The chain recombines TRBV15 with TRBJ2-3; 7 bases map to TRBD1. Looked up from germline, CDR1 is LNHNV and CDR2 is YYDKDF (reference sequence). Trimming took 5 bases from V and 0 from J; bases not matched to a gene: 5. The CDR3 totals 15 residues. The CDR3 here is CATSGRDRSTDTQYF. In nucleotides, the CDR3 is TGTGCCACCAGCGGCCGGGACAGAAGCACAGATACGCAGTATTTT.